Listed here is a single TCR beta chain. Antigen: not known. This entry comes from a study of blood T cells in healthy people across ages. Study-wide points: Aged donors had fewer naive CD4+ cells and lower diversity than long-lived donors.

A second roughly 7 to 11 cycle PCR used barcoded and J-beta primers. TCRdb used MiXCR to reprocess the 5' RACE reads, holding one entry per CDR3 protein. The table has fewer than 800,000 distinct CDR3 sequences, around 32% seen once; the top ten hold over 15%. The CDR3 is made up of 17 amino acids. CDR1 is SGHDT and CDR2 is YYEEEE in the germline V gene. V shed 0 bases and J shed 1 base, with 14 bases lying between them. This chain joins TRBV5-6 and TRBJ1-5, with D hard to call. This sequence originates from an elderly woman in good health. Material: blood. The CDR3 DNA follows: TGTGCCAGCAGCTTGGTGGACGCACGTCGAAGCAATCAGCCCCAGCATTTT. Translated: CASSLVDARRSNQPQHF.